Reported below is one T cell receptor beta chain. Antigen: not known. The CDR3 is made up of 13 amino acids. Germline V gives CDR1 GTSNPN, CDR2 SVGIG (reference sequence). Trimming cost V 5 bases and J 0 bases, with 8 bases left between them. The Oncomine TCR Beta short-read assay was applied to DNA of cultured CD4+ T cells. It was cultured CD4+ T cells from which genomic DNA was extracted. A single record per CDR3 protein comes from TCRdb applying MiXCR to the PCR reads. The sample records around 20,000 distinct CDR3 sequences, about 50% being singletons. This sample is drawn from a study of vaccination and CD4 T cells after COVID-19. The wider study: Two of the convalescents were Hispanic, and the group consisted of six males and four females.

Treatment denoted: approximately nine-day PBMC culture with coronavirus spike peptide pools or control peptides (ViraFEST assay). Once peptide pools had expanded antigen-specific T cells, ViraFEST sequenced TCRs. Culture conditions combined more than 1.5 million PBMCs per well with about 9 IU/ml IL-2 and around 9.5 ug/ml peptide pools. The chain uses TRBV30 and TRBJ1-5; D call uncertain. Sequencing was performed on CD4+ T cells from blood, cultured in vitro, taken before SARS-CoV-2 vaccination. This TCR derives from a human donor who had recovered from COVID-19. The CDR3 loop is CAWGRNSNQPQHF. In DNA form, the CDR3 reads TGTGCCTGGGGGCGGAATAGCAATCAGCCCCAGCATTTT.